These 29 T cell receptor beta chains came from one sample sequenced in a study of blood T cell repertoires in COVID-19. Sequencing used immunoSEQ multiplex PCR; TCRdb keeps in-frame clones, though not all of them. The sample yields about 440,000 clones, around 90% seen once. Sequenced input: PBMCs or T cells enriched from blood (not recorded which). Receptor source: a woman aged 18-35 years with acute COVID-19.

The chain is built from TRBV19 and TRBJ2-3; 9 bases fit TRBD1. J gave up 1 base and V 0 bases, and 5 bases lay outside the gene matches. CDR1 is LNHDA and CDR2 is SQIVND in the germline V gene (reference sequence). The CDR3 totals 17 residues. This CDR3 is CASSIDPQGAGTDTQYF. The CDR3 nucleotides read TGTGCCAGTAGTATAGACCCACAGGGGGCCGGCACAGATACGCAGTATTTT.

The chain joins TRBV19 to TRBJ2-6; TRBD1 is a possible D gene (6 bases). Per the germline V gene, CDR1 is LNHDA and CDR2 is SQIVND (reference sequence). The CDR3 has 18 residues. The V end lost 2 bases, the J end lost 4 bases, and 18 bases lay between the germline ends. The CDR3 DNA follows: TGTGCCAGTAGTATACCCCCCAGGGGATTGGAAGGGGCCAACGTCCTGACTTTC. It is translated as CASSIPPRGLEGANVLTF.

This clone was counted between two and nine times. The chain employs TRBV24-1 and TRBJ2-3; the D gene is possibly TRBD1 (5 bases). Germline V gene data show CDR1 as KGHDR and CDR2 as SFDVKD. CDR3 length equals 15 residues. With 5 bases removed from V and 4 bases from J, the gap between germline ends came to 15 bases. The CDR3 region has the DNA TGTGCCACCAGTGGTTTAGCAGGGTCCCCAGATACGCAGTATTTT. It translates to CATSGLAGSPDTQYF.

The rearrangement links TRBV28 to TRBJ1-3, with 7 bases fitting TRBD1. The CDR3 is 17 amino acids. Germline trimming cut 5 bases from V and 2 bases from J; bases unmatched to any gene: 12. The germline CDR1 and CDR2 sequences are MDHEN and SYDVKM. The CDR3 coding sequence is TGTGCCAGCAGTCCACGACAGGGAGTATTGCCTGGAAACACCATATATTTT. Its translation: CASSPRQGVLPGNTIYF.

CDR3 nucleotides: TGTGCCAGCAGCCAAGTTGGCAGCTCTGGAAACACCATATATTTT. Its protein is CASSQVGSSGNTIYF. The chain couples TRBV3-1 (or the pseudogene TRBV3-2) to TRBJ1-3, with D unresolved. Germline-derived CDR1 and CDR2 are LGHDT and YNNKEL (reference sequence). V was shortened by 1 base and J by 0 bases, with 7 bases between the two germline ends. The CDR3 sequence is 15 residues long.

The chain couples TRBV6-5 to TRBJ2-7; 8 nucleotides match TRBD2. The CDR3 is 14 amino acids. V lost 6 bases to trimming and J lost 2 bases; unmatched junction nucleotides: 6. Per germline, CDR1 MNHEY and CDR2 SVGAGI. The CDR3 bases are TGTGCCAGCAGCGACACTAGCGGCCCCTACGAGCAGTACTTC. As protein: CASSDTSGPYEQYF.

J is TRBJ1-5 and V is TRBV5-1; D is unclear. Per germline, CDR1 SGHRS and CDR2 YFSETQ. The CDR3 consists of 15 residues. V lost 1 base and J 4 bases, leaving 12 bases between the germline ends. The CDR3 sequence: CASSLNSGQNQPQHF. The CDR3 DNA sequence: TGCGCCAGCAGCTTGAATTCGGGTCAAAATCAGCCCCAGCATTTT.

The J gene is TRBJ2-5, the V gene TRBV5-1; TRBD2 agrees at 8 bases. Looked up from germline, CDR1 is SGHRS and CDR2 is YFSETQ. The CDR3 is made up of 16 amino acids. V shed 4 bases, J shed 2 bases, and the junction held 10 bases outside the gene matches. CDR3 in amino acids: CASSTGELAGQETQYF. CDR3 DNA: TGCGCCAGCAGCACCGGCGAGTTAGCGGGACAAGAGACCCAGTACTTC.

The genes are TRBV19 and TRBJ2-7; 10 nucleotides match TRBD2. This CDR3 contains 16 residues. After removal of 6 bases from V and 2 bases from J, the junction contained 10 bases not matched to a gene. CDR1 LNHDA and CDR2 SQIVND come from the germline V gene (reference sequence). In DNA, the CDR3 is TGTGCCAGTAGCCTAACCACTAGCGGGGTAGCCTACGAGCAGTACTTC. This gives the protein CASSLTTSGVAYEQYF.

The DNA of the CDR3 is TGTGCCAGCAGCGTCCGGGACATCTATAATTCACCCCTCCACTTT. Protein product: CASSVRDIYNSPLHF. The gene calls are TRBV9 and TRBJ1-6; a possible D gene is TRBD1 (6 bases). Trimming cost V 2 bases and J 3 bases, with 9 bases left between them. In germline, CDR1 is SGDLS, CDR2 YYNGEE. CDR3 length: 15 residues.

This clone was recorded only once. The chain joins TRBV28 to TRBJ2-7; D ambiguous. The V gene lost 2 bases and the J gene lost 2 bases, with 16 bases spanning the gap. CDR3 length: 16 residues. Germline CDR1 is MDHEN and CDR2 is SYDVKM. The CDR3 reads CASSLIGWVGAYEQYF. In nucleotides, the CDR3 is TGTGCCAGCAGTTTAATTGGGTGGGTCGGAGCCTACGAGCAGTACTTC.

The chain is built from TRBV20-1 and TRBJ2-5; 8 nucleotides line up with TRBD1. V shed 6 bases, J shed 7 bases, and the junction held 4 bases outside the gene matches. Germline V lookup: CDR1 DFQATT, CDR2 SNEGSKA (reference sequence). The CDR3 runs 11 residues. As DNA, the CDR3 is TGCAGTGCACAAGGACAGGGGACCCAGTACTTC. This sequence encodes CSAQGQGTQYF.

This chain joins TRBV27 and TRBJ2-7; 12 nucleotides align to TRBD1. The CDR3 runs 15 residues. V shed 7 bases, J shed 5 bases, and the junction held 9 bases outside the gene matches. Germline V gene lookup returns CDR1 MNHEY and CDR2 SMNVEV (reference sequence). The CDR3 loop reads CASIQMGTGGNEQYF. DNA of the CDR3: TGTGCCAGCATCCAAATGGGGACAGGGGGCAACGAGCAGTACTTC.

This chain links TRBV10-3 with TRBJ2-5; weak D call: TRBD2 (5 bases). This CDR3 is built from 13 residues. V shed 7 bases and J shed 1 base, with 10 bases lying between them. Looked up from germline, CDR1 is ENHRY and CDR2 is SYGVKD. Here the CDR3 DNA reads TGTGCCATCAAACCGGACTCCCAAGAGACCCAGTACTTC. It yields the protein CAIKPDSQETQYF.

J is TRBJ1-1 and V is TRBV5-4, with TRBD1 identical over 8 bases. The CDR3 covers 14 residues. Germline V gives CDR1 SGHNT, CDR2 YYREEE (reference sequence). J was trimmed by 8 bases and V by 2 bases; bases with no gene match: 8. The CDR3 sequence is CASSFDRGGTEAFF. CDR3 coding DNA: TGTGCCAGCAGCTTCGACAGGGGTGGGACCGAAGCTTTCTTT.

The rearrangement joins TRBV4-1 to TRBJ1-1; no firm D call. Germline assignment: CDR1 MGHRA and CDR2 YSYEKL. This CDR3 region has 15 residues. Trimming left V 1 base short and J 2 bases short, with 11 bases between. CDR3 amino acids: CASSQGRGINTEAFF. CDR3 nucleotide sequence: TGCGCCAGCAGCCAAGGACGAGGGATAAACACTGAAGCTTTCTTT.

This clone was observed once. The J gene is TRBJ1-4, the V gene TRBV9, with D tentatively TRBD1 (5 bases). Germline CDR1 is SGDLS and CDR2 is YYNGEE. There are 14 residues in the CDR3. V was trimmed by 4 bases and J by 8 bases, leaving 15 bases between them. CDR3 in amino acids: CASSTSQGNEKLFF. For the CDR3, the DNA is TGTGCCAGCAGCACGTCCCAGGGTAACGAAAAACTGTTTTTT.

The chain uses TRBV9 and TRBJ2-5; 10 positions agree with TRBD2. The ends lost 6 bases at V and 4 bases at J; junction bases unmatched: 21. Germline-derived CDR1 and CDR2 are SGDLS and YYNGEE. The CDR3 has 19 residues. DNA of the CDR3: TGTGCCAGCACCCTTCCGACGCGGGTAGCGGGGGGATTGGGAGAGACCCAGTACTTC. Translating gives CASTLPTRVAGGLGETQYF.

The chain combines TRBV27 with TRBJ2-7; TRBD1 matches 7 bases. This CDR3 region has 14 residues. V lost 2 bases, J lost 4 bases, and 5 bases stayed unmatched. CDR1 is MNHEY and CDR2 is SMNVEV in the germline V gene (reference sequence). CDR3 sequence reads: CASSLLGQEYEQYF. The CDR3 DNA reads as TGTGCCAGCAGTTTACTCGGACAGGAGTACGAGCAGTACTTC.

This CDR3 is CASSLTGLAGGSSTDTQYF. Written as DNA, the CDR3 is TGCGCCAGCAGCTTGACCGGACTAGCGGGAGGGAGTAGCACAGATACGCAGTATTTT. V is TRBV5-1 and J is TRBJ2-3; 15 bases align to TRBD2. Germline V CDR1 and CDR2: SGHRS, YFSETQ. With 1 base clipped from V and 0 bases from J, the junction kept 6 bases outside the gene matches. The CDR3 has 19 residues.

V gene TRBV3-1 (or the pseudogene TRBV3-2) combines with J gene TRBJ2-1; D unresolved. Trimming removed 2 bases at V and 4 bases at J, with 12 bases between. The length of the CDR3 is 15 residues. CDR1 LGHDT and CDR2 YNNKEL come from the germline V gene (reference sequence). The DNA of the CDR3 is TGTGCCAGCAGCCAATTCGCCAACTCTTACAATGAGCAGTTCTTC. Its translation is CASSQFANSYNEQFF.

This sequence joins TRBV10-3 and TRBJ1-1; D uncertain. Germline V CDR1 and CDR2: ENHRY, SYGVKD. The CDR3 runs to 13 residues. Trimming cost V 2 bases and J 4 bases, with 8 bases left between them. The CDR3 here is CAISEGEVTEAFF. DNA for the CDR3: TGTGCCATCAGTGAGGGGGAGGTCACTGAAGCTTTCTTT.

The chain joins TRBV7-9 to TRBJ2-5, with D possibly being TRBD1 (6 bases). Gene TRBJ2-7 matches the end of the DNA better, so the J call may be wrong. Germline V gene sequence: CDR1 SEHNR, CDR2 FQNEAQ (reference sequence). The CDR3 has 16 amino acids. This CDR3 reads CASSDTQLDRNYEQYF. Here the CDR3 DNA reads TGTGCCAGCAGCGATACACAGCTTGACAGGAACTACGAGCAGTACTTC.

This rearrangement joins TRBV6-5 to TRBJ1-1; 10 positions agree with TRBD1. The CDR3 has 14 amino acids. The V gene's germline CDR1 is MNHEY and CDR2 SVGAGI. J gave up 4 bases and V 5 bases, and 4 bases lay outside the gene matches. CDR3: CASSRGQGITEAFF. The DNA for the CDR3 is TGTGCCAGCAGTAGGGGACAGGGGATCACTGAAGCTTTCTTT.

The chain uses TRBV14 and TRBJ2-5, with a weak D call TRBD1 (5 bases). The CDR3 is 14 amino acids. Trimming cost V 4 bases and J 0 bases, with 9 bases left between them. Per the germline V gene, CDR1 is SGHDN and CDR2 is FVKESK. CDR3 loop: CASSRSGYQETQYF. In DNA form, the CDR3 reads TGTGCCAGCAGCCGATCAGGGTACCAAGAGACCCAGTACTTC.

This rearrangement joins TRBV2 to TRBJ1-1, with 11 bases fitting TRBD1. Germline V gene lookup returns CDR1 SNHLY and CDR2 FYNNEI. V shed 7 bases and J 5 bases; nucleotides not matched to a gene: 12. The CDR3 loop spans 16 amino acids. The CDR3 sequence: CASTIPRDRGRTEAFF. CDR3 DNA sequence: TGTGCCAGCACGATACCCCGGGACAGGGGGAGGACTGAAGCTTTCTTT.

As regards this clone: A read error may produce the germline difference seen at one junction end. Other nucleotide sequences in the sample specify the same CDR3. The V gene is TRBV2, the J gene TRBJ1-4; 7 bases align to TRBD1. The CDR3 consists of 13 residues. Per germline, CDR1 SNHLY and CDR2 FYNNEI. CDR3 nucleotide sequence: TGTGCCAGCAGTGAAAGACAGGGAGAAAAATTGTTTTTT. Residues: CASSERQGEKLFF.

The CDR3 sequence: CASSQDPGRDEPQHF. CDR3 nucleotides: TGCGCCAGCAGCCAAGATCCTGGCAGGGATGAGCCCCAGCATTTT. V gene TRBV4-1 combines with J gene TRBJ1-5, with a possible D match to TRBD1 (5 bases). The V and J ends lost 0 bases and 8 bases respectively, with 14 bases between them. The germline gives CDR1 MGHRA, CDR2 YSYEKL. The CDR3 consists of 15 residues.

The chain combines TRBV18 with TRBJ2-6; 10 bases fit TRBD1. The CDR3 runs to 17 residues. The V and J ends lost 2 bases and 5 bases, in that order; junction bases with no gene match: 6. CDR1 and CDR2 (germline): KGHSH, LQKENI. The DNA for the CDR3 is TGTGCCAGCTCACCAATCCGGGACAGGGGTTGGGCCAACGTCCTGACTTTC. This sequence encodes CASSPIRDRGWANVLTF.